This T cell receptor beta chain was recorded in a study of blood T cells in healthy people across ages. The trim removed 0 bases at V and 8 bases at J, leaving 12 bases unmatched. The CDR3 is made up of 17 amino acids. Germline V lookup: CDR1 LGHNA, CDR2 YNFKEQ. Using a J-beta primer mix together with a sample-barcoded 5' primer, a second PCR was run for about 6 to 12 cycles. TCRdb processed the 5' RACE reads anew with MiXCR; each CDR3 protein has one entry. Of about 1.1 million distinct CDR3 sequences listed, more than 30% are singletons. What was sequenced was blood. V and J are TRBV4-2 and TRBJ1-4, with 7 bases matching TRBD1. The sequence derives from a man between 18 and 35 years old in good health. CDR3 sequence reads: CASSQDQGSGGYEKLFF. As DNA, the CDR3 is TGTGCCAGCAGCCAAGATCAGGGGTCAGGGGGGTACGAAAAACTGTTTTTT.